The rows below give T cell receptor beta chains drawn from one sample of a study of CD8 T cells in ankylosing spondylitis. TCRdb reanalysed the 5' RACE reads using MiXCR and keeps one entry per CDR3 protein. Of some 800,000 distinct CDR3 sequences listed, approximately 10% are singletons. The source material was blood, either unsorted or a sorted T cell fraction (not recorded which). The receptors originated from a male donor with ankylosing spondylitis. The CDR3 runs from the conserved cysteine through the conserved F or W. Each record gives: V gene, J gene, D gene, clone size, CDR3 protein, CDR3 DNA. A D gene is named only where the DNA matches it firmly. Clone size is given for some rows only: seen once, a few or many times, or a class if the clone is expanded.

V gene: TRBV7-2; J gene: TRBJ2-3; D gene: -; clone size: few; CDR3 protein: CASSWGRANAQYF; CDR3 DNA: TGTGCCAGCAGCTGGGGTAGGGCTAATGCGCAGTATTTT
V gene: TRBV10-3; J gene: TRBJ1-5; D gene: TRBD1; clone size: many; CDR3 protein: CAISRTGGNQPQHF; CDR3 DNA: TGTGCCATCAGCCGGACAGGGGGCAATCAGCCCCAGCATTTT
V gene: TRBV21-1; J gene: TRBJ2-3; D gene: -; clone size: few; CDR3 protein: CASSRATGIVTDTQYF; CDR3 DNA: TGTGCCAGCAGCAGGGCGACAGGGATCGTGACAGATACGCAGTATTTT
V gene: TRBV7-2; J gene: TRBJ2-5; D gene: -; clone size: few; CDR3 protein: CASSLGGAYETQYF; CDR3 DNA: TGTGCCAGCAGCTTAGGGGGCGCTTACGAGACCCAGTACTTC
V gene: TRBV11-2; J gene: TRBJ2-1; D gene: TRBD2; clone size: -; CDR3 protein: CASSTPTSGKSSYNEQFF; CDR3 DNA: TGTGCCAGCAGCACACCCACTAGCGGGAAAAGCTCCTACAATGAGCAGTTCTTC
V gene: TRBV5-1; J gene: TRBJ2-5; D gene: TRBD1; clone size: few; CDR3 protein: CASSLTGAGTQYF; CDR3 DNA: TGCGCCAGCAGCCTGACAGGGGCGGGGACCCAGTACTTC
V gene: TRBV6-6; J gene: TRBJ1-1; D gene: -; clone size: few; CDR3 protein: CASSIRGTEAFF; CDR3 DNA: TGTGCCAGCAGTATCAGGGGAACTGAAGCTTTCTTT
V gene: TRBV20-1; J gene: TRBJ2-3; D gene: -; clone size: -; CDR3 protein: CSARDRKGSTDTQYF; CDR3 DNA: TGCAGTGCTAGAGATCGGAAGGGTAGCACAGATACGCAGTATTTT
V gene: TRBV28; J gene: TRBJ2-7; D gene: -; clone size: once; CDR3 protein: CASRSSRDGYEQYF; CDR3 DNA: TGTGCCAGCAGATCTTCAAGGGACGGCTACGAGCAGTACTTC
V gene: TRBV5-1; J gene: TRBJ2-7; D gene: -; clone size: few; CDR3 protein: CASSRGDRYEQYF; CDR3 DNA: TGCGCCAGCTCCCGCGGGGATCGTTACGAGCAGTACTTC
V gene: TRBV20-1; J gene: TRBJ1-4; D gene: -; clone size: many; CDR3 protein: CSARDPNPRGINEKLFF; CDR3 DNA: TGCAGTGCTAGAGATCCGAACCCCAGGGGCATTAATGAAAAACTGTTTTTT
V gene: TRBV6-2/TRBV6-3; J gene: TRBJ2-7; D gene: -; clone size: few; CDR3 protein: CASSYDPARGRGLYEQYF; CDR3 DNA: TGTGCCAGCAGTTACGACCCTGCGAGAGGGCGGGGGCTATACGAGCAGTACTTC
V gene: TRBV11-2; J gene: TRBJ1-5; D gene: TRBD1; clone size: -; CDR3 protein: CASSLGGTGANQPQHF; CDR3 DNA: TGTGCCAGCAGCTTAGGGGGGACAGGGGCCAATCAGCCCCAGCATTTT
V gene: TRBV20-1; J gene: TRBJ2-1; D gene: TRBD2; clone size: -; CDR3 protein: CSARDSGSIYNEQFF; CDR3 DNA: TGCAGTGCTAGAGATAGCGGGAGTATCTACAATGAGCAGTTCTTC
V gene: TRBV4-2; J gene: TRBJ2-1; D gene: TRBD2; clone size: -; CDR3 protein: CASSQVMGGAYNEQFF; CDR3 DNA: TGTGCCAGCAGCCAAGTTATGGGGGGGGCCTACAATGAGCAGTTCTTC
V gene: TRBV30; J gene: TRBJ2-3; D gene: -; clone size: -; CDR3 protein: CAWNPGASTDTQYF; CDR3 DNA: TGTGCCTGGAATCCGGGGGCGTCCACAGATACGCAGTATTTT
V gene: TRBV6-4; J gene: TRBJ1-1; D gene: -; clone size: -; CDR3 protein: CASAIGVNTEAFF; CDR3 DNA: TGTGCCAGCGCGATAGGGGTAAACACTGAAGCTTTCTTT
V gene: TRBV20-1; J gene: TRBJ2-1; D gene: TRBD2; clone size: many; CDR3 protein: CSVQTSGIYNEQFF; CDR3 DNA: TGCAGTGTCCAGACTAGCGGGATTTACAATGAGCAGTTCTTC
V gene: TRBV4-3; J gene: TRBJ2-5; D gene: TRBD1; clone size: few; CDR3 protein: CASSERARGRGETQYF; CDR3 DNA: TGCGCCAGCAGCGAGAGAGCCAGGGGGCGCGGGGAGACCCAGTACTTC
V gene: TRBV28; J gene: TRBJ2-7; D gene: TRBD1; clone size: -; CDR3 protein: CASLGQGGVYEQYF; CDR3 DNA: TGTGCCAGCTTGGGACAGGGAGGGGTCTACGAGCAGTACTTC
V gene: TRBV20-1; J gene: TRBJ2-7; D gene: TRBD1; clone size: -; CDR3 protein: CSGTGALGEQYF; CDR3 DNA: TGCAGTGGGACAGGAGCACTGGGGGAGCAGTACTTC
V gene: TRBV10-2; J gene: TRBJ2-1; D gene: -; clone size: -; CDR3 protein: CASGPADSYNEQFF; CDR3 DNA: TGCGCCAGCGGCCCCGCGGATTCCTACAATGAGCAGTTCTTC
V gene: TRBV7-2; J gene: TRBJ1-5; D gene: -; clone size: many; CDR3 protein: CASSPEGNQPQHF; CDR3 DNA: TGTGCCAGCAGCCCAGAGGGGAATCAGCCCCAGCATTTT
V gene: TRBV7-2; J gene: TRBJ1-1; D gene: -; clone size: many; CDR3 protein: CASSQGLGGLRTEAFF; CDR3 DNA: TGTGCCAGCAGCCAGGGCCTCGGGGGGCTGAGGACTGAAGCTTTCTTT
V gene: TRBV5-1; J gene: TRBJ2-5; D gene: -; clone size: -; CDR3 protein: CASSPSAGVNAQYF; CDR3 DNA: TGCGCCAGCAGTCCCTCGGCAGGGGTGAACGCCCAGTACTTC
V gene: TRBV20-1; J gene: TRBJ1-3; D gene: -; clone size: -; CDR3 protein: CSARVPVSSGNTIYF; CDR3 DNA: TGCAGTGCTAGAGTTCCGGTTAGCTCTGGAAACACCATATATTTT
V gene: TRBV30; J gene: TRBJ1-4; D gene: TRBD1; clone size: few; CDR3 protein: CAWSLGQGDEKLFF; CDR3 DNA: TGTGCCTGGAGTCTCGGACAGGGAGATGAAAAACTGTTTTTT
V gene: TRBV7-2; J gene: TRBJ2-4; D gene: -; clone size: many; CDR3 protein: CASSPPISKNIQYF; CDR3 DNA: TGTGCCAGCAGCCCCCCTATTAGCAAAAACATTCAGTACTTC
V gene: TRBV20-1; J gene: TRBJ2-3; D gene: TRBD1; clone size: few; CDR3 protein: CSARSPLGTGPNF; CDR3 DNA: TGCAGTGCTAGATCCCCTCTCGGGACAGGGCCGAATTTT
V gene: TRBV15; J gene: TRBJ2-1; D gene: -; clone size: few; CDR3 protein: CATRDPHNEQFF; CDR3 DNA: TGTGCCACCAGGGATCCCCATAATGAGCAGTTCTTC
V gene: TRBV7-8; J gene: TRBJ2-3; D gene: TRBD2; clone size: few; CDR3 protein: CASSPGRQRGAPQYF; CDR3 DNA: TGTGCCAGCAGCCCCGGAAGGCAGCGGGGGGCCCCCCAGTATTTT
V gene: TRBV29-1; J gene: TRBJ1-1; D gene: -; clone size: many; CDR3 protein: CSASQGRNTEAFF; CDR3 DNA: TGCAGCGCTTCTCAGGGGCGGAACACTGAAGCTTTCTTT
V gene: TRBV27; J gene: TRBJ1-6; D gene: -; clone size: -; CDR3 protein: CASSARMGHNSPLHF; CDR3 DNA: TGTGCCAGCAGTGCCCGTATGGGTCATAATTCACCCCTCCACTTT
V gene: TRBV29-1; J gene: TRBJ1-4; D gene: -; clone size: many; CDR3 protein: CSVSRGDNEKLFF; CDR3 DNA: TGCAGCGTCTCGAGGGGGGATAATGAAAAACTGTTTTTT
V gene: TRBV20-1; J gene: TRBJ1-2; D gene: -; clone size: many; CDR3 protein: CSAPYSNYGYTF; CDR3 DNA: TGCAGTGCTCCTTACTCTAACTATGGCTACACCTTC
V gene: TRBV6-5; J gene: TRBJ2-3; D gene: -; clone size: -; CDR3 protein: CASSYNRATDTQYF; CDR3 DNA: TGTGCCAGCAGTTACAACAGGGCCACAGATACGCAGTATTTT
V gene: TRBV7-2; J gene: TRBJ2-7; D gene: TRBD2; clone size: few; CDR3 protein: CASSSLAGGPQYF; CDR3 DNA: TGTGCCAGCAGCTCACTAGCGGGAGGACCTCAGTACTTC
V gene: TRBV6-5; J gene: TRBJ2-1; D gene: TRBD1; clone size: few; CDR3 protein: CASSFRPQGKGEQFF; CDR3 DNA: TGTGCCAGCAGTTTTCGGCCACAGGGGAAGGGCGAGCAGTTCTTC
V gene: TRBV5-1; J gene: TRBJ1-2; D gene: -; clone size: many; CDR3 protein: CASSLAGQSYGYTF; CDR3 DNA: TGCGCCAGCAGCTTGGCCGGACAGAGCTATGGCTACACCTTC
V gene: TRBV20-1; J gene: TRBJ2-5; D gene: TRBD2; clone size: many; CDR3 protein: CSATPGGGRETQYF; CDR3 DNA: TGCAGTGCGACCCCGGGAGGGGGGAGGGAGACCCAGTACTTC
V gene: TRBV9; J gene: TRBJ1-1; D gene: TRBD1; clone size: -; CDR3 protein: CASSVSPGGFAFF; CDR3 DNA: TGTGCCAGCAGCGTATCGCCAGGGGGCTTCGCTTTCTTT
V gene: TRBV7-2; J gene: TRBJ2-1; D gene: -; clone size: -; CDR3 protein: CASSLGLPGINEQFF; CDR3 DNA: TGTGCCAGCAGCTTAGGGCTTCCAGGGATTAATGAGCAGTTCTTC
V gene: TRBV28; J gene: TRBJ2-5; D gene: -; clone size: -; CDR3 protein: CASSFGVQAETQYF; CDR3 DNA: TGTGCCAGCAGTTTTGGGGTACAGGCGGAGACCCAGTACTTC
V gene: TRBV28; J gene: TRBJ2-4; D gene: TRBD2; clone size: few; CDR3 protein: CASRAGGPQNIQYF; CDR3 DNA: TGTGCCAGCAGGGCGGGAGGGCCCCAGAACATTCAGTACTTC
V gene: TRBV7-2; J gene: TRBJ2-3; D gene: TRBD2; clone size: many; CDR3 protein: CASSLGSSGIRYTQYF; CDR3 DNA: TGTGCCAGCAGCTTAGGGTCTAGCGGGATACGGTATACGCAGTATTTT
V gene: TRBV7-2; J gene: TRBJ2-5; D gene: TRBD2; clone size: few; CDR3 protein: CASSLTGGGSKTQYF; CDR3 DNA: TGTGCCAGCAGCTTAACGGGTGGCGGGAGCAAGACCCAGTACTTC
V gene: TRBV20-1; J gene: TRBJ2-1; D gene: -; clone size: -; CDR3 protein: CSAPQNRNEQFF; CDR3 DNA: TGCAGTGCTCCCCAAAACAGGAATGAGCAGTTCTTC
V gene: TRBV10-3; J gene: TRBJ1-1; D gene: -; clone size: -; CDR3 protein: CAISVGTGSEAFF; CDR3 DNA: TGTGCCATCAGTGTCGGGACGGGCTCTGAAGCTTTCTTT
V gene: TRBV4-3; J gene: TRBJ2-3; D gene: -; clone size: few; CDR3 protein: CASSQGLATNTDTQYF; CDR3 DNA: TGCGCCAGCAGCCAAGGGCTAGCGACTAACACAGATACGCAGTATTTT
V gene: TRBV25-1; J gene: TRBJ2-7; D gene: -; clone size: -; CDR3 protein: CASSEGGFYEQYF; CDR3 DNA: TGTGCCAGCAGTGAGGGTGGCTTCTACGAGCAGTACTTC
V gene: TRBV29-1; J gene: TRBJ2-7; D gene: TRBD1; clone size: many; CDR3 protein: CSVEGTGRNEQYF; CDR3 DNA: TGCAGCGTTGAAGGGACAGGGAGGAACGAGCAGTACTTC
V gene: TRBV7-2; J gene: TRBJ1-2; D gene: TRBD1; clone size: many; CDR3 protein: CASSLQGEGGYTF; CDR3 DNA: TGTGCCAGCAGCTTACAGGGGGAGGGTGGCTACACCTTC
V gene: TRBV5-1; J gene: TRBJ2-7; D gene: TRBD1; clone size: -; CDR3 protein: CASTLGTGETEQYF; CDR3 DNA: TGCGCCAGCACCCTCGGGACAGGGGAGACCGAGCAGTACTTC
V gene: TRBV20-1; J gene: TRBJ2-1; D gene: TRBD2; clone size: few; CDR3 protein: CSARDRAGVSNEQFF; CDR3 DNA: TGCAGTGCTAGAGATCGGGCGGGAGTTAGCAATGAGCAGTTCTTC
V gene: TRBV12-3/TRBV12-4; J gene: TRBJ2-5; D gene: -; clone size: few; CDR3 protein: CASSLTPGTQYF; CDR3 DNA: TGTGCCAGCAGTTTGACGCCTGGGACCCAGTACTTC
V gene: TRBV7-2; J gene: TRBJ2-7; D gene: -; clone size: -; CDR3 protein: CASSHYGGQSYEQYF; CDR3 DNA: TGTGCCAGCAGCCATTACGGGGGACAGTCCTACGAGCAGTACTTC
V gene: TRBV6-1; J gene: TRBJ2-1; D gene: -; clone size: -; CDR3 protein: CASSTNRLLSSYNEQFF; CDR3 DNA: TGTGCCAGCAGCACGAACAGGCTACTTAGCTCCTACAATGAGCAGTTCTTC